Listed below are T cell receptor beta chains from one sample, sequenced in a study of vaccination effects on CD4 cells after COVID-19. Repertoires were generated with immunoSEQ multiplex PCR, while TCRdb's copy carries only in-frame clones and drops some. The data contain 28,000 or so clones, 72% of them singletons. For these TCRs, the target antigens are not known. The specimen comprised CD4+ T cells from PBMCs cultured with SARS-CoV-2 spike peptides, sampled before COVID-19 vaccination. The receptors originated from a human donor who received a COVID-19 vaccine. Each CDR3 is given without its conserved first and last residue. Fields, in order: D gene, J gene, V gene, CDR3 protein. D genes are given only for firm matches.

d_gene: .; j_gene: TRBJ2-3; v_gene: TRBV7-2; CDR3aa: ASSLASGATDTQY
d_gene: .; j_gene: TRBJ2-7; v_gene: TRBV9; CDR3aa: ASSVDGLYEQY
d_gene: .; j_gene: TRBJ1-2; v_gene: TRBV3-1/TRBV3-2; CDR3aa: ASSPQLYREVNGYT
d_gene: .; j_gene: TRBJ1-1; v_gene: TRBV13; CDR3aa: ASGTLNTEAF
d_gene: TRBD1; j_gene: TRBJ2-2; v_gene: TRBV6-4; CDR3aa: ASSDRLRTGSNTGELF
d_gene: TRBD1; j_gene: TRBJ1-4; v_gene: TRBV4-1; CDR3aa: ASSQDGGVGQGLGTNEKLF
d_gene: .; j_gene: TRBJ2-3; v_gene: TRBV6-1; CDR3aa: ASSETRTDTQY
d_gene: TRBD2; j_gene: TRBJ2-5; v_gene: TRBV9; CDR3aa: ASSAGLVEGETQY
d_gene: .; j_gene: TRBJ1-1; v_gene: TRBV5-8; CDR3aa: ASTLGGFMNTEAF
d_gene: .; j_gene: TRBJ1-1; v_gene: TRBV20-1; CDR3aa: SAGRDTEAF
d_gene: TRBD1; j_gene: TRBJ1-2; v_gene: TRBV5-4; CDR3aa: ASSYLRGHGYT
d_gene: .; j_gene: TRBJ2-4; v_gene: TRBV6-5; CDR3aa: ASRPAGKNIQY
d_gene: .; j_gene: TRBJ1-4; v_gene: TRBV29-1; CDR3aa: SVSGGRGKLF
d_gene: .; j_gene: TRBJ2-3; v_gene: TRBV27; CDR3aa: ASSRGVTDTQY